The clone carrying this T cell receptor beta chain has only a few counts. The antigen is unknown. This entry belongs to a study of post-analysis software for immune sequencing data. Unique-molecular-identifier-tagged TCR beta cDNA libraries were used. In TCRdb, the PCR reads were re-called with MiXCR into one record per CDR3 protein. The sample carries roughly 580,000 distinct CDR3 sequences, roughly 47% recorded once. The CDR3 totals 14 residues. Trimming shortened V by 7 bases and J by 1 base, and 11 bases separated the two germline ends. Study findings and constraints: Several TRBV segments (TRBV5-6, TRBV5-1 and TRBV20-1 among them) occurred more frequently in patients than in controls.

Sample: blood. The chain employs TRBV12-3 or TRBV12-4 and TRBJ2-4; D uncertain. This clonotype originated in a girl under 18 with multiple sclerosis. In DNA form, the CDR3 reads TGTGCCAGCAATCAGGACCCCGCCAAAAACATTCAGTACTTC. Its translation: CASNQDPAKNIQYF.